Sequencing of this T cell receptor (beta chain) was carried out in a study of STAT5B mutations in CD4+ large granular lymphocyte leukemia. TCRdb's table, derived via immunoSEQ multiplex PCR, lists solely in-frame clones and lacks some. The repertoire consists of nearly 45,000 clones, with 86% occurring once and the leading ten covering roughly 2.5%. This CDR3 has 14 amino acids. Germline-derived CDR1 and CDR2 are SNHLY and FYNNEI. V was shortened by 4 bases and J by 6 bases, with 13 bases between the two germline ends. The clonotype comes from a human donor in good health. Material for sequencing was CD4+ T cells from blood buffy coats. The chain uses TRBV2 and TRBJ1-5, with D unclear. The CDR3 DNA is TGTGCCAGCAGTGGAGGGAGCCTGGGTCAGCCCCAGCATTTT. Translation gives CASSGGSLGQPQHF.